This T cell receptor beta chain was retrieved from a study of T cell responses to AZD1222 COVID-19 vaccine. A word on this clone: What it binds is unknown.

This table comes from immunoSEQ multiplex PCR, and its TCRdb copy is limited to in-frame clones, with some not included. The data contain 130,000 or so clones, approximately 93% of them singletons. V was clipped by 5 bases and J by 4 bases, with 12 bases between them. Looked up from germline, CDR1 is MNHEY and CDR2 is SMNVEV (reference sequence). The CDR3 covers 14 residues. Findings of the study overall: Just 5 to 7 AZD1222 recipients were seropositive at baseline.

This sequence originates from an adult in good health. The sample in question was peripheral blood, obtained on day 0 of AZD1222 vaccination. The chain has TRBV27 and TRBJ1-3; TRBD1 is a possible D gene (5 bases). CDR3 nucleotide sequence: TGTGCCAGCAGTCTGGGGGGAGGAGGAAACACCATATATTTT. This codes for CASSLGGGGNTIYF.